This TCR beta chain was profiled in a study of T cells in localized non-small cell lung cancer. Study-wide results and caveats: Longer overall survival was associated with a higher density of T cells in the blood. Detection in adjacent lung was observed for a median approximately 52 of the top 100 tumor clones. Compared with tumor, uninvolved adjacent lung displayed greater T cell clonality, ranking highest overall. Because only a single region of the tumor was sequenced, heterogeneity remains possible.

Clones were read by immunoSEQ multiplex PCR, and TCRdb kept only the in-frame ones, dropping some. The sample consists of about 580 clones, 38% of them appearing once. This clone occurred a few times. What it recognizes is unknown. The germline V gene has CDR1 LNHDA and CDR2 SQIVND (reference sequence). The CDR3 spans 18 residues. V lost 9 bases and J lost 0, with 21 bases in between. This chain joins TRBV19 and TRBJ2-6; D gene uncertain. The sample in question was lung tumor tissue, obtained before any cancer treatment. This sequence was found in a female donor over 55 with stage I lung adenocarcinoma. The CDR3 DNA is TGTGCCAGCTCCCACCAGAAGGTACTGCTCTCTGGGGCCAACGTCCTGACTTTC. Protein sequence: CASSHQKVLLSGANVLTF.